This T cell receptor beta chain is drawn from a study of blood T cell repertoires in COVID-19 (dated by TCRdb to the early 2020s). Context from the whole study: Samples from collaborators originated in the United States, Italy and Spain and spanned both the acute and convalescent phases of COVID-19. Deeply sampled blood TCRbeta repertoires from subjects exposed to, actively infected with, or recovered from COVID-19 were included in the dataset. Sample metadata almost always included a de-identified subject ID, COVID-19 status, age in years and sex. The repertoires were released in a freely available public database meant as a resource for research on the immune response to SARS-CoV-2. Where available, HLA class I and class II types were taken from metadata supplied by the sample provider and were not determined by assay-based typing. The material from the prospective study consisted of cDNA or gDNA derived from T cells, B-cell-depleted T cells, or PBMCs. The samples were drawn from two sources: the first 160 participants of the ongoing ImmuneRACE study, and 950 to 1,500 subjects contributed by 6 global collaborators. General study outcomes and caveats: The amount of clinical and demographic metadata varied by source and participant and was provided uncurated.

TCRbeta CDR3 regions were amplified from genomic DNA using the immunoSEQ Assay, a bias-controlled multiplex PCR. The published analysis was carried out like this. The number of nucleated cells in each sample was estimated by amplification of reference gene primers within the assay. To quantify the absolute abundance of each unique TCRbeta CDR3 rearrangement, sequence reads were collapsed and filtered. For each sample, productive Simpson clonality was calculated as the square root of Simpson's diversity index over productive rearrangements. TCRdb limited this immuneACCESS table to in-frame rearrangements with V and J called. A share of clones is missing; checked studies link under half to unresolved V genes, and the rest is unexplained. V, J and clone size were drawn from that table, and D and trimming were deduced from the DNA. This sample gives approximately 200,000 clones in total; 65% to 85% of them show up just once. Nearly 7.5% of the sample is taken by the ten largest.

Via the germline V gene (reference sequence), CDR1 is SEHNR and CDR2 FQNEAQ. Reading from cysteine to phenylalanine, the CDR3 counts 17 amino acids. Kept here is only the CDR3 DNA, which spans 51 bases and is read in frame from base 1. The junction shows trimming of 0 bases on V and 0 bases on J, and the gene matches do not reach 2 bases of it. Enrolling through a virtual design, the prospective study's participants ranged in age from roughly 18 to 95 years and lived across 20 to 25 United States geographic areas. Cohort assignment in the prospective study relied on participant-reported clinical history from a screening survey and a study questionnaire. Each participant in the prospective study had whole blood, serum and a nasopharyngeal or oropharyngeal swab collected by mobile phlebotomists. Prospective study participants could optionally give additional blood draws and questionnaires over an approximately two-month period. Before DNA extraction, blood samples from the prospective study were shipped at room temperature or frozen.

Remarks on this clone: Its antigen is unknown. No base quality values were provided; no much bigger clone lies one nucleotide off.

The clonotype comes from a woman in her thirties or forties with acute COVID-19. Source material: PBMCs or T cells enriched from blood (not recorded which). This chain joins TRBV7-9 to TRBJ2-1; TRBD2 lines up with 10 middle nucleotides. The nucleotide sequence is given as TGTGCCAGCAGCTTAGCGGCTAGCGGGAGCTCCTACAATGAGCAGTTCTTC. Its protein product is CASSLAASGSSYNEQFF.